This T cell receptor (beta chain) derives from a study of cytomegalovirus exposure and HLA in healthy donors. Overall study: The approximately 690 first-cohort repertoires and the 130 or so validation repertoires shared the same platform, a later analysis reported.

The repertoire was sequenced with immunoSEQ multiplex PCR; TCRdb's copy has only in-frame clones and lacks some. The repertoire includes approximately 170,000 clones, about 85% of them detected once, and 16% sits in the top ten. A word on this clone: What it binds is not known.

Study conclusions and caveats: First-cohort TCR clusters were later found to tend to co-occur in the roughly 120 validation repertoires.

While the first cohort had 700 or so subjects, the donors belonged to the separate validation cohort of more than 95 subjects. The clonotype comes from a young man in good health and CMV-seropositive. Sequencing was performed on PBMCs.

CDR3 DNA: TGTGCCAGCAAGTTAGAGGGTAACACCTACGAGCAGTACTTC. Protein product: CASKLEGNTYEQYF. The chain has TRBV2 and TRBJ2-7, with a tentative D call TRBD2 (5 bases). This CDR3 contains 14 residues. Trimming shortened V by 7 bases and J by 2 bases, and 15 bases separated the two germline ends. The germline CDR1 and CDR2 sequences are SNHLY and FYNNEI.